This TCR beta chain came from a study of OX40 agonist ivuxolimab in advanced cancers. As for the study in general: Prior therapy, whether anti-PD-1, anti-PD-L1 or anti-CTLA-4, was allowed, and more than 35% had some. Three partial responders included one hepatocellular carcinoma patient and two cutaneous melanoma patients.

The repertoire was sequenced with immunoSEQ multiplex PCR; TCRdb's copy has only in-frame clones and lacks some. Seen here are around 140,000 clones, 90% observed once, and the top ten hold 1.1%. This clone was observed once. Its antigen is not identified. The germline V gene has CDR1 SGHRS and CDR2 YFSETQ. Trimming took 4 bases from V and 4 from J; bases not matched to a gene: 13. The CDR3 loop spans 17 amino acids. Study-wide results and caveats: Compared with CD4+, CD8+ T cells on average had more expanded clones. The work left the antigen specificity of expanded peripheral T cells undetermined.

This chain connects TRBV5-1 to TRBJ2-1; 8 bases line up with TRBD1. This clonotype originated in an adult with an advanced solid tumor such as melanoma, head and neck, liver or kidney cancer. The sequencing here drew on CD4+ or CD8+ T cells sorted from blood, taken in a trial of the OX40 agonist ivuxolimab. CDR3 sequence: CASSPAPVGQGYNEQFF. The CDR3 DNA sequence: TGCGCCAGCAGCCCGGCCCCGGTCGGACAGGGATACAATGAGCAGTTCTTC.